A single sample is the source of the 28 T cell receptor beta chains below, sequenced in a study of monozygotic twins with inflammatory bowel disease. Using the 5' RACE reads, TCRdb records one entry per CDR3 protein without DNA. The data show 440,000 or so distinct CDR3 sequences, and the top ten clones hold around 2.3%. Input material: blood. All receptors derive from a human donor with ulcerative colitis or Crohn's disease, or a healthy co-twin of an affected twin (not recorded which).

The V and J genes are TRBV4-2 and TRBJ1-4; TCRdb reports TRBD1, a call that lacks DNA to check it against. Germline V gene sequence: CDR1 LGHNA, CDR2 YNFKEQ. CDR3 size: 16 residues. The CDR3 sequence is CASSQDRRGAAEGLFF.

The rearrangement links TRBV2 to TRBJ2-1; there is no DNA to check the TCRdb D call of TRBD1. The CDR3 is 14 amino acids. Germline values: CDR1 SNHLY, CDR2 FYNNEI. The CDR3 is CASNGAGGRNEQFF.

The chain combines TRBV3-1 with TRBJ2-7; the TRBD2 assignment by TCRdb is unverifiable without DNA. This CDR3 is 19 amino acids long. In germline, CDR1 is LGHDT, CDR2 YNNKEL (reference sequence). CDR3 loop: CASSLRISGAHRESYEQYF.

This sequence joins TRBV11-2 and TRBJ1-1; no DNA is available, so the TRBD1 call from TCRdb remains unchecked. CDR3 length equals 13 residues. Germline lookup yields CDR1 SGHAT and CDR2 FQNNGV. Here the CDR3 reads CASSLATGFVAFF.

The CDR3 protein is CASSKTEGSNEKLFF. The chain uses TRBV5-1 and TRBJ1-4. Per the germline V gene, CDR1 is SGHRS and CDR2 is YFSETQ. CDR3 length: 15 residues. Supplemented by reference TRBV5-1 and TRBJ1-4, the full variable domain reads KAGVTQTPRYLIKTRGQQVTLSCSPISGHRSVSWYQQTPGQGLQFLFEYFSETQRNKGNFPGRFSGRQFSNSRSEMNVSTLELGDSALYLCASSKTEGSNEKLFFGSGTQLSVL.

The J gene is TRBJ1-2, the V gene TRBV27; checking the TCRdb D call of TRBD1 is not possible without DNA. Looked up from germline, CDR1 is MNHEY and CDR2 is SMNVEV (reference sequence). The CDR3 is 14 residues long. The CDR3 sequence is CASSFAGGVYGYTF.

The rearrangement joins TRBV7-9 to TRBJ2-2; there is no DNA to check the TCRdb D call of TRBD1. The CDR3 extends over 12 amino acids. Per the germline V gene, CDR1 is SEHNR and CDR2 is FQNEAQ (reference sequence). The CDR3 loop reads CASSTGPGELFF. Combining the CDR3 with reference TRBV7-9 and TRBJ2-2 gives the whole variable domain DTGVSQNPRHKITKRGQNVTFRCDPISEHNRLYWYRQTLGQGPEFLTYFQNEAQLEKSRLLSDRFSAERPKGSFSTLEIQRTEQGDSAMYLCASSTGPGELFFGEGSRLTVL.

The J gene is TRBJ2-7, the V gene TRBV7-2; with no DNA, the TCRdb D assignment of TRBD1 cannot be verified. The CDR3 contains 12 residues. Germline values: CDR1 SGHTA, CDR2 FQGNSA. The CDR3 reads CASSLERGTPNF.

The V gene is TRBV6-4, the J gene TRBJ1-2. This CDR3 region has 14 residues. The germline gives CDR1 MRHNA, CDR2 SNTAGT. The CDR3 is CASSERDETYGYTF.

V is TRBV7-2 and J is TRBJ2-1; TCRdb outputs TRBD2, but without DNA this stays unchecked. CDR3 size: 11 residues. Germline CDR1 and CDR2: SGHTA and FQGNSA. CDR3 sequence reads: CASSLLAEQFF.

CDR3 region: CASSLMGVRNSPLHF. This rearrangement joins TRBV5-1 to TRBJ1-6. Germline loops: CDR1 SGHRS, CDR2 YFSETQ. The CDR3 has 15 amino acids.

The V call is TRBV4-1, the J call TRBJ1-4. CDR3 size: 16 residues. CDR1 is MGHRA, CDR2 YSYEKL, per germline. The CDR3 is CASSQELWRGREKLFF.

This chain joins TRBV20-1 and TRBJ2-2; TCRdb returns TRBD1, unconfirmable since there is no DNA. Germline V gene lookup returns CDR1 DFQATT and CDR2 SNEGSKA (reference sequence). This CDR3 comprises 17 residues. CDR3 residues: CSARWDRGRGGTGELFF.

The rearrangement joins TRBV18 to TRBJ2-7; the TCRdb D gene call, TRBD1, has no DNA to confirm it. Germline CDR1 KGHSH, CDR2 LQKENI. The CDR3 extends over 15 amino acids. CDR3: CASSSPRDRGNEQYF.

V usage is TRBV6-5 and J usage is TRBJ2-1. The CDR3 runs to 11 residues. CDR1 is MNHEY, CDR2 SVGAGI, per germline. CDR3 residues: CATSGTNEQFF.

The rearrangement links TRBV5-5 to TRBJ2-3; no DNA is available, so the TRBD1 call from TCRdb remains unchecked. Per the germline V gene, CDR1 is SGHKS and CDR2 is YYEKEE (reference sequence). This CDR3 comprises 18 residues. The CDR3 sequence is CASSLKRGQTPSTDTQYF.

The J gene is TRBJ2-2, the V gene TRBV3-1; the TCRdb D gene call, TRBD2, has no DNA to confirm it. Germline lookup yields CDR1 LGHDT and CDR2 YNNKEL (reference sequence). The CDR3 is made up of 16 amino acids. The CDR3 protein is CASSHLLGGNTGELFF.

CDR3 region: CASSSGGGETQYF. This chain uses TRBV7-3 with TRBJ2-5; TCRdb lists TRBD2, though no DNA is available to test this call. The CDR3 covers 13 residues. The germline gives CDR1 SGHTA, CDR2 FQGTGA.

This chain links TRBV5-1 with TRBJ2-5; the D gene TCRdb calls, TRBD2, cannot be checked with no DNA. Germline V lookup: CDR1 SGHRS, CDR2 YFSETQ. This CDR3 region has 16 residues. CDR3 residues: CASSRWTGGGQETQYF.

The chain uses TRBV20-1 and TRBJ2-3; there is no DNA to check the TCRdb D call of TRBD1. Looked up from germline, CDR1 is DFQATT and CDR2 is SNEGSKA (reference sequence). The CDR3 has 12 residues. CDR3 region: CSAGDNTDTQYF.

The chain is built from TRBV28 and TRBJ2-1; TCRdb reports TRBD2, a call that lacks DNA to check it against. CDR3 length: 13 amino acids. Germline CDR1 is MDHEN and CDR2 is SYDVKM. CDR3 sequence reads: CASLAGRTGGEFF.

The V and J genes are TRBV6-2 or TRBV6-3 and TRBJ2-7; TCRdb selects TRBD1, and the lack of DNA leaves this call unchecked. The germline V gene has CDR1 MNHEY and CDR2 SVGEGT. The CDR3 extends over 14 amino acids. The CDR3 sequence: CASSYGGKSYEQYF.

CDR3: CASSPGTGGHSGGFTEAFF. This sequence joins TRBV6-1 and TRBJ1-1; TCRdb's assignment of TRBD1 cannot be checked, as there is no DNA. CDR1 and CDR2 (germline): MNHNS, SASEGT. The CDR3 is 19 residues long.

This chain links TRBV7-6 with TRBJ2-1. Per the germline V gene, CDR1 is SGHVS and CDR2 is FNYEAQ. The CDR3 sequence is 12 residues long. The CDR3 sequence is CASSKDTLEQFF.

The CDR3 loop is CASRPEPGTGGHEQFF. The V and J genes are TRBV5-1 and TRBJ2-1; TCRdb gives TRBD1 as the D gene, but with no DNA this cannot be confirmed. This CDR3 has 16 amino acids. Germline V gene data show CDR1 as SGHRS and CDR2 as YFSETQ.

The chain combines TRBV30 with TRBJ1-1. CDR1 and CDR2 from the germline V gene are GTSNPN and SVGIG (reference sequence). There are 14 residues in the CDR3. The CDR3 is CAWSLAVFGTEAFF.

The genes are TRBV20-1 and TRBJ2-5; checking the TCRdb D call of TRBD2 is not possible without DNA. CDR3 length: 14 amino acids. Germline lookup yields CDR1 DFQATT and CDR2 SNEGSKA (reference sequence). The CDR3 loop is CSSEWAAEQETQYF.

V is TRBV19 and J is TRBJ2-3. CDR3 length equals 13 residues. The germline gives CDR1 LNHDA, CDR2 SQIVND (reference sequence). CDR3 loop: CASSIDRIDTQYF.